This T cell receptor beta chain originates from a study of beta chain features in type 1 diabetes. Overall study results and limits: The similarity of naive, central memory and Treg TCRB repertoires appeared greater among patients than among healthy donors. PCR might pick shorter templates more often, in the same way for patients and controls. Type 1 diabetes patients showed fewer insertions and more deletions at VDJ junctions. Type 1 diabetes patients showed a moderate but significant shortening of TCRB CDR3s in all four CD4+ subsets.

Cell sorting via CD45RO/CCR7/CD25/CD127/CD95/CD27 was performed to obtain CD4+ naive, central memory, regulatory and stem cell-like memory cells. Expressed TCRB transcripts were sequenced, since all the RNA that had been isolated was reverse transcribed. TCRdb keeps only in-frame clones here, not all; method: immunoSEQ multiplex PCR. The sample consists of roughly 160,000 clones, 6% to 9% of them appearing once. The germline V gene has CDR1 GTSNPN and CDR2 SVGIG (reference sequence). CDR3 length: 16 amino acids. V was clipped by 5 bases and J by 1 base, with 15 bases between them. This clone was detected only a few times. Its specificity is not known.

The receptor was derived from a man aged 18 to 30 with type 1 diabetes. The sequenced material came from central memory CD4+ T cells from blood. The chain has TRBV30 and TRBJ1-6; tentatively, D is TRBD1 (6 bases). CDR3 sequence reads: CAWAPLRGSYNSPLHF. CDR3 DNA: TGTGCCTGGGCCCCCCTCAGGGGTTCCTATAATTCACCCCTCCACTTT.